The 25 T cell receptor beta chains given below trace back to one sample, sequenced in a study of T cell responses to AZD1222 COVID-19 vaccine. Profiling relied on immunoSEQ multiplex PCR, and the TCRdb table lists in-frame clones only, not all of them. This sample has fewer than 75,000 clones, with approximately 85% found just once. Here the sequenced sample was peripheral blood, taken on day 0 of AZD1222 vaccination. These receptors were taken from an adult in good health.

The V and J genes are TRBV27 and TRBJ2-7; 11 bases agree with TRBD2. This CDR3 has 15 amino acids. The J segment lost 5 bases and the V segment lost 4 bases, leaving 7 bases of the junction unmatched. Germline assignment: CDR1 MNHEY and CDR2 SMNVEV (reference sequence). This chain's CDR3 is CASSSLAGGTNEQYF. CDR3 DNA sequence: TGTGCCAGCAGTTCCCTAGCGGGGGGAACCAACGAGCAGTACTTC.

CDR3 protein: CASSMVGRVNQPQHF. CDR3 DNA sequence: TGTGCCAGTAGTATGGTGGGCAGGGTCAATCAGCCCCAGCATTTT. The rearrangement links TRBV19 to TRBJ1-5; D perhaps matches TRBD1 (5 bases). CDR3 length: 15 residues. The germline V gene encodes CDR1 LNHDA and CDR2 SQIVND (reference sequence). Deletions cut 3 bases from V and 3 bases from J, with 12 bases between.

The chain is built from TRBV5-8 and TRBJ1-5, with D perhaps TRBD1 (5 bases). Trimming pared 5 bases from V and 5 bases from J, leaving 11 bases between. This CDR3 is built from 13 residues. Germline V gives CDR1 SGHTS, CDR2 YDEGEE. CDR3 protein: CASSLQDYQPQHF. In DNA, the CDR3 is TGTGCCAGCAGTCTACAGGACTATCAGCCCCAGCATTTT.

V usage is TRBV7-6 and J usage is TRBJ1-1; 7 nucleotides agree with TRBD1. The trim removed 4 bases at V and 7 bases at J, leaving 6 bases unmatched. This CDR3 is built from 13 residues. Germline lookup yields CDR1 SGHVS and CDR2 FNYEAQ. The CDR3 reads CASSSIRQGEAFF. In DNA form, the CDR3 reads TGTGCCAGCAGCTCAATCCGACAGGGTGAAGCTTTCTTT.

The chain's CDR3 is CASRRQDFATNEKLFF. CDR3 in DNA: TGTGCCAGCAGGCGACAGGACTTTGCAACTAATGAAAAACTGTTTTTT. The V call is TRBV2, the J call TRBJ1-4, with D tentatively TRBD1 (6 bases). V lost 6 bases and J 0 bases, leaving 14 bases between the germline ends. Germline V gene data show CDR1 as SNHLY and CDR2 as FYNNEI. The CDR3 spans 16 residues.

This sequence joins TRBV6-6 and TRBJ2-7; D gene uncertain. The CDR3 sequence is 12 residues long. The V and J ends lost 0 bases and 4 bases respectively, with 4 bases between them. Germline loops: CDR1 MNHNY, CDR2 SVGAGI (reference sequence). The CDR3 DNA reads as TGTGCCAGCAGTTACTCCCCGTACGAGCAGTACTTC. This encodes CASSYSPYEQYF.

The rearrangement links TRBV5-1 to TRBJ1-6; TRBD1 matches 7 bases. Germline V gives CDR1 SGHRS, CDR2 YFSETQ. The CDR3 runs 15 residues. After removal of 4 bases from V and 7 bases from J, the junction contained 8 bases not matched to a gene. The CDR3: CASSATGYSNSPLHF. Here the CDR3 DNA reads TGCGCCAGCAGCGCGACAGGGTATTCCAATTCACCCCTCCACTTT.

The gene calls are TRBV19 and TRBJ1-2, with D possibly matching TRBD1 (5 bases). Germline assignment: CDR1 LNHDA and CDR2 SQIVND (reference sequence). V lost 4 bases and J lost 6, with 21 bases in between. The CDR3 extends over 16 amino acids. The CDR3 here is CASSTPGRWPLDGYTF. The CDR3 nucleotides read TGTGCCAGTAGTACTCCGGGACGGTGGCCTCTTGATGGCTACACCTTC.

J is TRBJ1-2 and V is TRBV7-9; 10 nucleotides agree with TRBD1. The CDR3 is 16 residues long. V shed 2 bases, J shed 5 bases, and the junction held 8 bases outside the gene matches. The germline V gene encodes CDR1 SEHNR and CDR2 FQNEAQ (reference sequence). The CDR3 here is CASSLRVGQGIYGYTF. The CDR3 DNA sequence: TGTGCCAGCAGCTTAAGAGTGGGACAGGGGATATATGGCTACACCTTC.

The chain is built from TRBV6-5 and TRBJ2-1; unclear D gene. CDR1 and CDR2 (germline): MNHEY, SVGAGI. Trimming took 1 base from V and 4 from J, leaving 11 bases between them. The CDR3 loop spans 15 amino acids. CDR3 sequence (DNA): TGTGCCAGCAGTTACTGGCGTCTTGATTACAATGAGCAGTTCTTC. Its protein product is CASSYWRLDYNEQFF.

The chain links TRBV13 to TRBJ2-1, with D possibly matching TRBD1 (6 bases). The CDR3 extends over 14 amino acids. Trimming took 6 bases from V and 5 from J, leaving 14 bases between them. The germline CDR1 and CDR2 sequences are PRHDT and FYEKMQ (reference sequence). In DNA, the CDR3 is TGTGCCAGCAGTTTACAGGGACCGCACAATGAGCAGTTCTTC. This gives the protein CASSLQGPHNEQFF.

In DNA form, the CDR3 reads TGCGCCAGCAGCCAAGACCCAGCGAGGAACAATCAGCCCCAGCATTTT. Its translation: CASSQDPARNNQPQHF. The chain employs TRBV4-1 and TRBJ1-5, with D unresolved. The germline V and J ends were trimmed by 0 bases and 3 bases, with 12 bases remaining between them. Per the germline V gene, CDR1 is MGHRA and CDR2 is YSYEKL. The CDR3 consists of 16 residues.

This chain links TRBV19 with TRBJ2-1; D remains ambiguous. The CDR3 is 13 residues long. CDR1 is LNHDA and CDR2 is SQIVND in the germline V gene (reference sequence). V gave up 4 bases and J gave up 8 bases, with 12 bases separating them. The CDR3 sequence: CASSKARRDEQFF. As DNA, the CDR3 is TGTGCCAGTAGTAAGGCCAGGCGCGATGAGCAGTTCTTC.

The rearrangement links TRBV30 to TRBJ2-3; 12 bases fit TRBD1. Trimming at V came to 5 bases and at J to 3 bases, leaving 6 bases not matched to a gene. CDR1 GTSNPN and CDR2 SVGIG come from the germline V gene (reference sequence). The CDR3 runs 15 residues. The CDR3 here is CAWSRGQGATDTQYF. The CDR3 DNA sequence: TGTGCCTGGTCTCGGGGACAGGGGGCAACAGATACGCAGTATTTT.

The chain links TRBV10-3 to TRBJ1-1, with D perhaps TRBD1 (5 bases). The CDR3 runs 11 residues. CDR1 and CDR2 (germline): ENHRY, SYGVKD. V gave up 8 bases and J gave up 5 bases, with 9 bases separating them. CDR3 in amino acids: CAIGGTTEAFF. The CDR3 DNA sequence: TGTGCCATCGGGGGGACGACTGAAGCTTTCTTT.

The chain combines TRBV6-5 with TRBJ2-3, with unresolved D. The CDR3 consists of 12 residues. The V and J ends lost 3 bases and 11 bases respectively, with 12 bases between them. Germline CDR1 reads MNHEY; CDR2 reads SVGAGI. The CDR3 DNA sequence: TGTGCCAGCAGTTATGGTGGGCCGGAGCAGTATTTT. This encodes CASSYGGPEQYF.

About this clone: One junction end does not reproduce the germline sequence, and a read error may be involved. J is TRBJ1-2 and V is TRBV7-9, with D unclear. Germline values: CDR1 SEHNR, CDR2 FQNEAQ (reference sequence). The CDR3 contains 13 residues. The CDR3 nucleotides read TGTGCCAGCAGTTTAGTCATCGGAAATGGCTACACCTTC. Residues: CASSLVIGNGYTF.

A single count supports this clone. An end of the junction does not agree with germline; a read error may underlie this. The V and J genes are TRBV3-1 (or the pseudogene TRBV3-2) and TRBJ2-1; TRBD2 matches at 7 bases. Germline CDR1 LGHDT, CDR2 YNNKEL (reference sequence). This CDR3 is 15 amino acids long. CDR3 amino acids: CASSQVRGSYNEQFF. In nucleotides, the CDR3 is TGTGCCAGCAGTCAAGTGCGGGGGTCCTACAATGAGCAGTTCTTC.

This chain joins TRBV6-4 and TRBJ2-7, with TRBD1 matching 7 bases. Per germline, CDR1 MRHNA and CDR2 SNTAGT. J was trimmed by 4 bases and V by 2 bases; bases with no gene match: 11. The CDR3 consists of 16 residues. CDR3 DNA sequence: TGTGCCAGCAGTGACCGTCACCGACAGGGTCTATACGAGCAGTACTTC. Its protein product is CASSDRHRQGLYEQYF.

V usage is TRBV2 and J usage is TRBJ2-3; 8 bases match TRBD2. The J segment lost 0 bases and the V segment lost 6 bases, leaving 11 bases of the junction unmatched. The germline CDR1 and CDR2 sequences are SNHLY and FYNNEI. The CDR3 is 17 amino acids. The CDR3 region has the DNA TGTGCCAGCAGGGTCTTCAGCGGGGGTACTAGCACAGATACGCAGTATTTT. As protein: CASRVFSGGTSTDTQYF.

The V gene is TRBV29-1, the J gene TRBJ1-5; no definite D call. Germline CDR1 and CDR2: SQVTM and ANQGSEA. Trimming shortened V by 6 bases and J by 3 bases, and 9 bases separated the two germline ends. The CDR3 sequence is 12 residues long. The CDR3 DNA is TGCAGCGTCGGGCTAAACAATCAGCCCCAGCATTTT. This sequence encodes CSVGLNNQPQHF.

The chain links TRBV7-6 to TRBJ1-6, with D possibly being TRBD1 (5 bases). V was clipped by 5 bases and J by 8 bases, with 25 bases between them. CDR3 size: 18 residues. The germline CDR1 and CDR2 sequences are SGHVS and FNYEAQ. CDR3 coding DNA: TGTGCCAGCAGCCTTCCTCCGCGGAGGGGACCGTCGGATTCACCCCTCCACTTT. Translation gives CASSLPPRRGPSDSPLHF.

The chain carries TRBV7-6 and TRBJ2-5; TRBD1 matches at 9 bases. Trimming at V came to 4 bases and at J to 3 bases, leaving 6 bases not matched to a gene. The germline V gene encodes CDR1 SGHVS and CDR2 FNYEAQ. The CDR3 has 15 residues. The CDR3 is CASSSSQGAKETQYF. CDR3 bases: TGTGCCAGCAGCTCTTCACAGGGGGCAAAAGAGACCCAGTACTTC.

In its sample, this clone was seen once. This chain joins TRBV27 and TRBJ1-1, with D possibly being TRBD1 (5 bases). Germline V gives CDR1 MNHEY, CDR2 SMNVEV (reference sequence). CDR3 length: 12 residues. The V end was cut by 6 bases, the J end by 3 bases, with 8 bases between. CDR3 sequence: CASRIRDTEAFF. The CDR3 nucleotides read TGTGCCAGCAGAATCAGGGACACTGAAGCTTTCTTT.

The count of this clone is one. The V call is TRBV27, the J call TRBJ1-2; tentative D call: TRBD1 (6 bases). The CDR3 is 12 amino acids. Looked up from germline, CDR1 is MNHEY and CDR2 is SMNVEV (reference sequence). V shed 9 bases and J shed 6 bases, with 14 bases lying between them. CDR3 nucleotides: TGTGCCAGTAACAGCAGGGGCGATGGCTACACCTTC. Protein product: CASNSRGDGYTF.